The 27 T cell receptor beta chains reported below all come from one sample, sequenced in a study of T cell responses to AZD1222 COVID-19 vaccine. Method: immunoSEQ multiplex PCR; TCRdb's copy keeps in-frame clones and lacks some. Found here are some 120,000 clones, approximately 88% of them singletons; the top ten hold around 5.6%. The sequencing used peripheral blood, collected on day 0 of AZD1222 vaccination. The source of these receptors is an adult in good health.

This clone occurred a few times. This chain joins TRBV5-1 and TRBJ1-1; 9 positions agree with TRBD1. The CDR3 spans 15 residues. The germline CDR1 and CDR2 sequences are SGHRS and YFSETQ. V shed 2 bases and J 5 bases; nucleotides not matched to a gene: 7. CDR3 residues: CASSLGGTGKTEAFF. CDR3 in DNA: TGCGCCAGCAGCTTAGGAGGGACAGGGAAGACTGAAGCTTTCTTT.

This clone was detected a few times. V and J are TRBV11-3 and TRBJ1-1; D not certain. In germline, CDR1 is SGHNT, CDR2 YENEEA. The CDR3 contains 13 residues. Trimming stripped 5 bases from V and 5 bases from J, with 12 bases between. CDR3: CASSRPQGTEAFF. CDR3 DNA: TGTGCCAGCAGCCGCCCCCAAGGAACTGAAGCTTTCTTT.

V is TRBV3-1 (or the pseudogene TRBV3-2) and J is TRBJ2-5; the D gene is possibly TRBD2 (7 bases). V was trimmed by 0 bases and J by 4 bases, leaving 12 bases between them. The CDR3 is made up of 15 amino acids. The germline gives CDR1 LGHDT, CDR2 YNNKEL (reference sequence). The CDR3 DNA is TGTGCCAGCAGCCAAGAGGGGGGGGCCCCAGAGACCCAGTACTTC. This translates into CASSQEGGAPETQYF.

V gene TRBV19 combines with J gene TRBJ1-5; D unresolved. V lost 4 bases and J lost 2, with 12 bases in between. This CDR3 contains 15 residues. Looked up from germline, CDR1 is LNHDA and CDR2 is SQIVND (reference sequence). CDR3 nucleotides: TGTGCCAGTAGTAGGTTGGCGGCGGGCAATCAGCCCCAGCATTTT. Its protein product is CASSRLAAGNQPQHF. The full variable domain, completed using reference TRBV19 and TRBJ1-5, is DGGITQSPKYLFRKEGQNVTLSCEQNLNHDAMYWYRQDPGQGLRLIYYSQIVNDFQKGDIAEGYSVSREKKESFPLTVTSAQKNPTAFYLCASSRLAAGNQPQHFGDGTRLSIL.

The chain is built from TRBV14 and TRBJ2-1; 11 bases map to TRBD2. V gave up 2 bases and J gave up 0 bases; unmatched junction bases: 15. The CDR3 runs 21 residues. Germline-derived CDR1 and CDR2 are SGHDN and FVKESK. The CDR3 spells CASSQSSRGTSGSSSYNEQFF. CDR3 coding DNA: TGTGCCAGCAGCCAATCCTCGAGGGGGACTAGCGGATCGAGCTCCTACAATGAGCAGTTCTTC.

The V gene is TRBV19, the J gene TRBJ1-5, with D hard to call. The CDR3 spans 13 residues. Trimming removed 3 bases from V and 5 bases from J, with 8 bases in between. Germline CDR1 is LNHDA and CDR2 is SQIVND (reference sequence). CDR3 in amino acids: CASSIPGDQPQHF. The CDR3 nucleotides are TGTGCCAGTAGTATTCCGGGAGATCAGCCCCAGCATTTT.

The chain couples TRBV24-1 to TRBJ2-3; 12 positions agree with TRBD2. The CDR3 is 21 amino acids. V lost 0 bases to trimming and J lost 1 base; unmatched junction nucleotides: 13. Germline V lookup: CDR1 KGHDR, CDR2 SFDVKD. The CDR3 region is CATSDLHPSGREGLGTDTQYF. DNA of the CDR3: TGTGCCACCAGTGATTTGCATCCTAGCGGGAGGGAGGGCCTAGGCACAGATACGCAGTATTTT.

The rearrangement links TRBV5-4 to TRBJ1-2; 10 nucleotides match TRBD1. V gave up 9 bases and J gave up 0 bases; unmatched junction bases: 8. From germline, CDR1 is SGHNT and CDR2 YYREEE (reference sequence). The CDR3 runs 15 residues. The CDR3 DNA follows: TGTGCCACCGTACCGGGACAGGGGACTAACTATGGCTACACCTTC. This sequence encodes CATVPGQGTNYGYTF.

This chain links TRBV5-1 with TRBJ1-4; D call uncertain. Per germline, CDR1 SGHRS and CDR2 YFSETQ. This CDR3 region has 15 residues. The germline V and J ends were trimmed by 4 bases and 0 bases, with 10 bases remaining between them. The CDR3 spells CASSPSGATNEKLFF. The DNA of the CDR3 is TGCGCCAGCAGCCCCTCAGGTGCAACTAATGAAAAACTGTTTTTT.

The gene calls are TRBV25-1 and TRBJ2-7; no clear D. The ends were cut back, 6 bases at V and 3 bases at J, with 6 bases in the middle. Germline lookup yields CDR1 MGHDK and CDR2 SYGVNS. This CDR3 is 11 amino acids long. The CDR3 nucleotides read TGTGCCAGCAGCAGAAACTACGAGCAGTACTTC. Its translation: CASSRNYEQYF.

CDR3 DNA sequence: TGCGCCAGCAGCCAAGACTCTGTTGGGCGGAAGGGGGCTACTGAAGCTTTCTTT. Protein product: CASSQDSVGRKGATEAFF. The chain recombines TRBV4-3 with TRBJ1-1; 7 positions match TRBD1. The J segment lost 5 bases and the V segment lost 0 bases, leaving 15 bases of the junction unmatched. The CDR3 extends over 18 amino acids. Germline V gives CDR1 LGHNA, CDR2 YSLEER.

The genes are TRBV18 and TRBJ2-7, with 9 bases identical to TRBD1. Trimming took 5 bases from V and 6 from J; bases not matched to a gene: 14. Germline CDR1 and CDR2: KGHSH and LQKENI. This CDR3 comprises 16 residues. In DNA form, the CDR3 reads TGTGCCAGCTCATCGCCAACCGGGACAGGGAAATTCGAGCAGTACTTC. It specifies CASSSPTGTGKFEQYF.

The CDR3 loop is CASSPQLAGEQFF. The CDR3 region has the DNA TGTGCCAGCAGTCCCCAACTAGCGGGGGAGCAGTTCTTC. The V and J genes are TRBV12-3 or TRBV12-4 and TRBJ2-1; the match to TRBD2 covers 10 bases. This CDR3 has 13 amino acids. V was clipped by 5 bases and J by 10 bases; unmatched bases: 5.

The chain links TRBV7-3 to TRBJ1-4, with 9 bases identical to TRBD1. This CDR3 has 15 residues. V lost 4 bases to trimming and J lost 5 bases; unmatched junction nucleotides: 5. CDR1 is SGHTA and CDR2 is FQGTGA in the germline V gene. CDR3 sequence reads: CASSSSGTGNEKLFF. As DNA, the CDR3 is TGTGCCAGCAGCTCCTCAGGGACAGGGAATGAAAAACTGTTTTTT.

The CDR3 sequence is CASSTLDLNQPQHF. Written as DNA, the CDR3 is TGTGCCAGCAGTACATTGGACCTCAATCAGCCCCAGCATTTT. The gene calls are TRBV6-2 or TRBV6-3 and TRBJ1-5; no clear D. Germline CDR1 MNHEY, CDR2 SVGEGT. The V end was cut by 5 bases, the J end by 3 bases, with 11 bases between. This CDR3 is built from 14 residues.

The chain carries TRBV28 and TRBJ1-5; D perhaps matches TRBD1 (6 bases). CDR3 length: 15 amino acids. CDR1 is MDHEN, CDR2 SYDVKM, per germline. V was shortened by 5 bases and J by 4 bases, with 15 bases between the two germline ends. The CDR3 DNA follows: TGTGCCAGCAGTCATACCGGGACACATAATCAGCCCCAGCATTTT. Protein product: CASSHTGTHNQPQHF.

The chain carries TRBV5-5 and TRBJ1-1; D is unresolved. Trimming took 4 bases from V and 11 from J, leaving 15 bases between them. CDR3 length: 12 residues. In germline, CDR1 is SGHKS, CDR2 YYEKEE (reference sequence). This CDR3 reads CASSVDGVGAFF. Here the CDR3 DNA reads TGTGCCAGCAGCGTCGACGGGGTTGGTGCTTTCTTT.

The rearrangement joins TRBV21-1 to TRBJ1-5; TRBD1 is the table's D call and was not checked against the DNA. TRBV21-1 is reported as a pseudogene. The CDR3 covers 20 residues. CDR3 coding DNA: TGTGCCAGCAGCCATACAGGGGCTCTATGTCAAAAATGTAGCAATCAGCCCCAGCATTTT. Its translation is CASSHTGALCQKCSNQPQHF.

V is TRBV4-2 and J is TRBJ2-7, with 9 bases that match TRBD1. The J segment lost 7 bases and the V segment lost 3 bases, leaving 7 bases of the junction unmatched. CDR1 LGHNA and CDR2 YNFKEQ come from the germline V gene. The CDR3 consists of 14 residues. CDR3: CASSQGTGKWEQYF. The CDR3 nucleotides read TGTGCCAGCAGCCAGGGGACAGGGAAATGGGAGCAGTACTTC.

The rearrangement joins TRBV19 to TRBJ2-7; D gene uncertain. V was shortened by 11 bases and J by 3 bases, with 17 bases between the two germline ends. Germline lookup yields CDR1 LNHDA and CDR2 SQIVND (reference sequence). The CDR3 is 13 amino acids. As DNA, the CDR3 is TGTGCCTCCTCACCAGCATGGCGCTACGAGCAGTACTTC. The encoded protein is CASSPAWRYEQYF.

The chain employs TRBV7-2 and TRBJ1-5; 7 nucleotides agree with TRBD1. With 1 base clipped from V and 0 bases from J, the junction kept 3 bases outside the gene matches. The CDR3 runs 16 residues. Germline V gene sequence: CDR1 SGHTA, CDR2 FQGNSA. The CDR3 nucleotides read TGTGCCAGCAGCTTAGTAGGGGGCTCTAGCAATCAGCCCCAGCATTTT. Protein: CASSLVGGSSNQPQHF.

CDR3 nucleotide sequence: TGTGCCAGCAGCTTGGGACCTTCGGGAGAGACCCAGTACTTC. Translating gives CASSLGPSGETQYF. The genes are TRBV5-4 and TRBJ2-5; D call uncertain. The CDR3 is 14 residues long. CDR1 is SGHNT and CDR2 is YYREEE in the germline V gene (reference sequence). V was shortened by 0 bases and J by 4 bases, with 10 bases between the two germline ends.

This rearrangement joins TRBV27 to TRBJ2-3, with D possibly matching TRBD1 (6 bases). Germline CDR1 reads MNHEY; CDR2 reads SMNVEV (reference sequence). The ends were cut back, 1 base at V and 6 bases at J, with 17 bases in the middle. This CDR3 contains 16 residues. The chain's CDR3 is CASSLLGDILSDTQYF. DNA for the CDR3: TGTGCCAGCAGTTTATTGGGGGACATACTTTCGGATACGCAGTATTTT.

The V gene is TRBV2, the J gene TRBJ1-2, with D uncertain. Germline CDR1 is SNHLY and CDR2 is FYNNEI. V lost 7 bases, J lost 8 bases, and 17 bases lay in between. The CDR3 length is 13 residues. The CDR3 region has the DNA TGTGCCAGCACACTCCGGGCCGCGGGGGGCTACACCTTC. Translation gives CASTLRAAGGYTF.

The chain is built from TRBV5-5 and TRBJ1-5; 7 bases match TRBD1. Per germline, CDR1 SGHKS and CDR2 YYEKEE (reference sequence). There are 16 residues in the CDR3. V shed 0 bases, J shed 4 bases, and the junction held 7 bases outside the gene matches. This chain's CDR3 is CASSLGWRQGNQPQHF. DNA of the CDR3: TGTGCCAGCAGCTTGGGGTGGAGACAGGGTAATCAGCCCCAGCATTTT.

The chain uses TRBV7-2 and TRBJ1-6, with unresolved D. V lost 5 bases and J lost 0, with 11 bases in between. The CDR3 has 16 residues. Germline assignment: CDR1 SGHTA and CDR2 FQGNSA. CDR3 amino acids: CASSAAQSSYNSPLHF. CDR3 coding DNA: TGTGCCAGCAGCGCGGCACAGAGCTCCTATAATTCACCCCTCCACTTT.

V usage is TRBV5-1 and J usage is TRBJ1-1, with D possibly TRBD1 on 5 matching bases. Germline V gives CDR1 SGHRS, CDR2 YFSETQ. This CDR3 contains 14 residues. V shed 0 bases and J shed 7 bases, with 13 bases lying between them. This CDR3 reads CASSLVGDYREAFF. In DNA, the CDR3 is TGCGCCAGCAGCTTGGTCGGGGACTACCGTGAAGCTTTCTTT. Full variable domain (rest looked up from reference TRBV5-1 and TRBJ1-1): KAGVTQTPRYLIKTRGQQVTLSCSPISGHRSVSWYQQTPGQGLQFLFEYFSETQRNKGNFPGRFSGRQFSNSRSEMNVSTLELGDSALYLCASSLVGDYREAFFGQGTRLTVV.